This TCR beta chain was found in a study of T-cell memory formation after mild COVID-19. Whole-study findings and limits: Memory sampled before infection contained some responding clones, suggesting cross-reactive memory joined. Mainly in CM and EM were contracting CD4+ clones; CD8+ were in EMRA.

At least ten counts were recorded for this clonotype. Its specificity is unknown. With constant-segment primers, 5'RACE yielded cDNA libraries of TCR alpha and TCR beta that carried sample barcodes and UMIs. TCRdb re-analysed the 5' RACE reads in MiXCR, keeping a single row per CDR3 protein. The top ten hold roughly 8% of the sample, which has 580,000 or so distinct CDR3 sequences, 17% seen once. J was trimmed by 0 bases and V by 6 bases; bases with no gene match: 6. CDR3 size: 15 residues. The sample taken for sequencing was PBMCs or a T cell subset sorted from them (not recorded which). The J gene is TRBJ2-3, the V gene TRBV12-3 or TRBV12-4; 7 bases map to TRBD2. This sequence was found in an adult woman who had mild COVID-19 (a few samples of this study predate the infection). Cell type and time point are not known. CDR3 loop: CASSRSGTSTDTQYF. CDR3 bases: TGTGCCAGCAGCCGGAGCGGGACCAGCACAGATACGCAGTATTTT.